This T cell receptor beta chain was identified in a study of early T cells in non-severe SARS-CoV-2 infection. As part of library construction, unique molecular identifiers were attached to individual cDNA molecules. TCRdb re-derived calls from the 5' RACE reads in MiXCR, one entry per CDR3 protein. This repertoire shows tens of thousands of distinct CDR3 sequences, around 8.5% found once; its top ten account for around 21%. CDR3 length equals 15 residues. The V gene's germline CDR1 is SGHVS and CDR2 FQNEAQ. V shed 6 bases and J shed 3 bases, with 17 bases lying between them. The rearrangement uses TRBV7-8 and TRBJ1-1; D possibly corresponds to TRBD1 (5 bases). Sequencing was done on a sample of whole blood. The clonotype was recovered from an adult who was a healthcare worker with PCR-confirmed SARS-CoV-2 infection or an uninfected control (not recorded which). The DNA for the CDR3 is TGTGCCAGCAGTGGGCGGGGCCCCATGTACACTGAAGCTTTCTTT. It is translated as CASSGRGPMYTEAFF.